The TCR beta chain described here comes from a study of read filtering for tumor transcriptome and immune sequencing. The library was built from about 0.4 ug RNA with molecular barcoded adaptors for alpha/delta and beta/gamma chains. TCRdb itself ran the reads through MiXCR, one entry per CDR3 protein. This table holds approximately 20,000 distinct CDR3 sequences, roughly 13% found once. Germline V gene data show CDR1 as DFQATT and CDR2 as SNEGSKA (reference sequence). The CDR3 has 13 residues. This clonotype was seen a few times. A much larger clone differs by one base, so this may be a read error. The chain joins TRBV20-1 to TRBJ1-3, with D possibly matching TRBD1 (6 bases). The sample was a population of CD138-negative cells sorted from bone marrow. The source is a donor aged 40 or over with multiple myeloma. The DNA of the CDR3 is TGCAGTGCTAAACAGGGCTCTGGAAACGCCATATATTTT. Its protein product is CSAKQGSGNAIYF.